Listed below are T cell receptor beta chains from one sample, sequenced in a study of PD-L1 blockade in urothelial cancer. Assay: immunoSEQ multiplex PCR; the TCRdb copy retains only in-frame clones and omits some. The sample lists some 84,000 clones, 82% occurring once. The sequencing here drew on PBMCs, taken around atezolizumab (anti-PD-L1) treatment. The receptor set was obtained from a man between 65 and 79 years old with urothelial cancer. Both conserved end residues are part of each CDR3. The D gene is left open where the match is weak.

J,V,D,CDR3
TRBJ2-5,TRBV2,NA,CASRGPFSQETQYF
TRBJ1-2,TRBV6-5,TRBD1,CASRVGQGLYGYTF
TRBJ2-7,TRBV5-1,TRBD2,CASSLVSSGGYEQYF
TRBJ2-6,TRBV5-1,NA,CASSLGQGGGANVLTF
TRBJ1-1,TRBV29-1,TRBD1,CSASTGGTAEAFF
TRBJ1-5,TRBV18,NA,CASSPTANSNQPQHF
TRBJ2-1,TRBV2,NA,CASSEPGRGNNEQFF
TRBJ1-1,TRBV18,TRBD1,CASSPAGGGNTEAFF
TRBJ2-7,TRBV18,TRBD1,CASSPSGQADEQYF
TRBJ2-2,TRBV19,TRBD1,CASSIPTGFATGELFF
TRBJ1-1,TRBV7-3,TRBD1,CASSSTGYTEAFF
TRBJ1-1,TRBV7-9,NA,CASAEGRNTEAFF
TRBJ2-1,TRBV19,NA,CASSIPVDNEQFF
TRBJ2-2,TRBV27,NA,CASTGDGELFF
TRBJ2-7,TRBV27,TRBD2,CASSLYRLAGGWSEQYF
TRBJ2-7,TRBV18,TRBD1,CASSPGQGDYEQYF
TRBJ2-1,TRBV9,NA,CASSVGSVANEQFF
TRBJ2-5,TRBV12-5,NA,CASGNLRGGETQYF
TRBJ2-5,TRBV29-1,TRBD2,CSVVWGLAGGGETQYF
TRBJ1-4,TRBV2,TRBD1,CASSPPDRGNEKLFF
TRBJ1-2,TRBV4-2,NA,CASSQEGQVDSNYGYTF
TRBJ2-5,TRBV2,NA,CASSESEGEETQYF
TRBJ1-5,TRBV23-1,TRBD1,CASSQPTGVSNQPQHF
TRBJ2-5,TRBV18,NA,CASSPLVHAGQETQYF
TRBJ2-2,TRBV28,NA,CASSLGWNTGELFF
TRBJ2-3,TRBV6-6,TRBD2,CASRRLAGASDTQYF
TRBJ2-5,TRBV19,NA,CATQDRDFQETQYF
TRBJ2-1,TRBV5-6,TRBD2,CASSLGPFISGTEQFF
TRBJ1-6,TRBV25-1,NA,CASSDTGSYNSPLHF
TRBJ2-4,TRBV28,NA,CASSLGQSLNIQYF
TRBJ2-3,TRBV4-3,TRBD2,CASSQSTSYGITDTQYF
TRBJ2-7,TRBV27,TRBD2,CASSPLAQPYEQYF
TRBJ1-4,TRBV28,NA,CASSLSAGINEKLFF
TRBJ2-7,TRBV6-1,TRBD1,CASSPRGPRDEQYF
TRBJ1-4,TRBV19,TRBD1,CASSMNRGGEKLFF
TRBJ2-2,TRBV9,TRBD2,CASSGAGAGELFF
TRBJ1-1,TRBV10-3,NA,CAINQAAGDTEAFF
TRBJ2-3,TRBV6-5,NA,CASSYTTVEVTDTQYF
TRBJ1-4,TRBV7-2,NA,CASSASVTTELFF
TRBJ1-2,TRBV5-1,NA,CASSSSGGAENSGYTF
TRBJ1-1,TRBV7-8,NA,CASSLQGGAEAFF
TRBJ1-5,TRBV19,TRBD1,CASSPGQGLQPQHF
TRBJ1-5,TRBV28,NA,CASSLGSGSNQPQHF
TRBJ2-7,TRBV16,NA,CASSQSAGEQYF
TRBJ2-3,TRBV6-1,TRBD2,CACRGGSNTDTQYF
TRBJ2-1,TRBV7-7,TRBD1,CASQQGAGASGKQFF
TRBJ2-7,TRBV28,TRBD1,CATTGDRDEQYF
TRBJ2-2,TRBV7-9,NA,CASSQGSQAGELFF
TRBJ2-5,TRBV6-1,TRBD2,CASSLAGGNQETQYF
TRBJ2-7,TRBV7-8,TRBD2,CASTPTAGDLYEQYF
TRBJ2-1,TRBV7-9,TRBD2,CASSFGTSGIQFF
TRBJ1-5,TRBV12-5,TRBD1,CASGSGQGSNQPQHF
TRBJ2-5,TRBV7-2,NA,CASRGAETQYF
TRBJ1-2,TRBV6-5,TRBD1,CASSRSGGSGYTF
TRBJ1-2,TRBV2,NA,CASSDRGPNYGYTF
TRBJ1-2,TRBV6-6,TRBD1,CASSPGQSLLGYTF